Below are 6 T cell receptor beta chains sequenced from a single sample in a study of T cell repertoires in ileal Crohn's disease. Profiling relied on immunoSEQ multiplex PCR, and the TCRdb table lists in-frame clones only, not all of them. Of tens of thousands of clones listed, about 82% are singletons. The sample was ileal tissue. Receptors originate from an adult with Crohn's disease.

The chain combines TRBV15 with TRBJ2-2; 9 bases are a match to TRBD2. V gave up 1 base and J gave up 6 bases; unmatched junction bases: 3. The germline V gene encodes CDR1 LNHNV and CDR2 YYDKDF (reference sequence). The CDR3 has 15 amino acids. CDR3 sequence (DNA): TGTGCCACCAGCAGAGCGATAGCGGGAGCCGGGGAGCTGTTTTTT. It is translated as CATSRAIAGAGELFF.

This chain links TRBV5-1 with TRBJ1-3; D is unresolved. The length of the CDR3 is 15 residues. CDR1 and CDR2 from the germline V gene are SGHRS and YFSETQ. Trimming removed 0 bases from V and 0 bases from J, with 7 bases in between. CDR3 sequence: CASSLDESSGNTIYF. CDR3 DNA: TGCGCCAGCAGCTTGGACGAGAGCTCTGGAAACACCATATATTTT. The full variable domain, rest sourced from reference TRBV5-1 and TRBJ1-3, is KAGVTQTPRYLIKTRGQQVTLSCSPISGHRSVSWYQQTPGQGLQFLFEYFSETQRNKGNFPGRFSGRQFSNSRSEMNVSTLELGDSALYLCASSLDESSGNTIYFGEGSWLTVV.

This chain links TRBV5-1 with TRBJ2-3; TRBD2 matches 12 bases. The J segment lost 1 base and the V segment lost 4 bases, leaving 10 bases of the junction unmatched. The CDR3 length is 18 residues. Germline V gene lookup returns CDR1 SGHRS and CDR2 YFSETQ. Written as DNA, the CDR3 is TGCGCCAGCAGCGCAACCGGGACTAGCGGGTCGGGCACAGATACGCAGTATTTT. Protein product: CASSATGTSGSGTDTQYF.

The rearrangement joins TRBV5-1 to TRBJ1-1, with D hard to call. V was pared by 4 bases and J by 2 bases, with 9 bases between. Germline assignment: CDR1 SGHRS and CDR2 YFSETQ. The CDR3 has 13 amino acids. The CDR3 reads CASSGRGNTEAFF. CDR3 coding DNA: TGCGCCAGCAGCGGGCGGGGAAACACTGAAGCTTTCTTT. Full variable domain (rest looked up from reference TRBV5-1 and TRBJ1-1): KAGVTQTPRYLIKTRGQQVTLSCSPISGHRSVSWYQQTPGQGLQFLFEYFSETQRNKGNFPGRFSGRQFSNSRSEMNVSTLELGDSALYLCASSGRGNTEAFFGQGTRLTVV.

The CDR3 is CASSPTTGTDTQYF. DNA of the CDR3: TGCGCCAGCAGCCCGACGACAGGGACAGATACGCAGTATTTT. The J gene is TRBJ2-3, the V gene TRBV5-1; the match to TRBD1 covers 7 bases. Trimming removed 4 bases from V and 3 bases from J; junction bases left unmatched: 5. The germline V gene encodes CDR1 SGHRS and CDR2 YFSETQ. The CDR3 totals 14 residues.

This chain joins TRBV19 and TRBJ1-2; possibly TRBD1 for D (5 bases). Trimming took 5 bases from V and 1 from J, leaving 14 bases between them. CDR1 and CDR2 from the germline V gene are LNHDA and SQIVND (reference sequence). The length of the CDR3 is 15 residues. DNA for the CDR3: TGTGCCAGTAGTCCCCGGCAGGGAGGTAACTATGGCTACACCTTC. As protein: CASSPRQGGNYGYTF. Together with reference TRBV19 and TRBJ1-2, the CDR3 gives the full variable domain: DGGITQSPKYLFRKEGQNVTLSCEQNLNHDAMYWYRQDPGQGLRLIYYSQIVNDFQKGDIAEGYSVSREKKESFPLTVTSAQKNPTAFYLCASSPRQGGNYGYTFGSGTRLTVV.